This TCR beta chain was recorded in a study of T cells in Graves' hyperthyroidism and ophthalmopathy. Trimming cost V 6 bases and J 6 bases, with 16 bases left between them. The V gene's germline CDR1 is SGHDT and CDR2 YYEEEE. There are 14 residues in the CDR3. Uncontrolled infections, other autoimmune diseases, pregnancy or lactation led to exclusion of patients. This clonotype was found many times. Researchers amplified the TCR beta CDR3 regions from RNA transcripts. A set of HTBI primers served as the primers for a first-round RT-PCR of the TCR CDR3. TCRdb reprocessed the multiplex PCR reads with MiXCR, giving one entry per CDR3 protein. The repertoire includes 530,000 or so distinct CDR3 sequences, more than 15% of them detected once, and 17% sits in the top ten.

The V call is TRBV5-6, the J call TRBJ2-4, with D perhaps TRBD1 (6 bases). The source material was blood. The sequence derives from a woman between 18 and 29 years old with Graves' ophthalmopathy. The DNA for the CDR3 is TGTGCCAGCAAGAAATGGGGGCGGCCAAACATTCAGTACTTC. Protein product: CASKKWGRPNIQYF.